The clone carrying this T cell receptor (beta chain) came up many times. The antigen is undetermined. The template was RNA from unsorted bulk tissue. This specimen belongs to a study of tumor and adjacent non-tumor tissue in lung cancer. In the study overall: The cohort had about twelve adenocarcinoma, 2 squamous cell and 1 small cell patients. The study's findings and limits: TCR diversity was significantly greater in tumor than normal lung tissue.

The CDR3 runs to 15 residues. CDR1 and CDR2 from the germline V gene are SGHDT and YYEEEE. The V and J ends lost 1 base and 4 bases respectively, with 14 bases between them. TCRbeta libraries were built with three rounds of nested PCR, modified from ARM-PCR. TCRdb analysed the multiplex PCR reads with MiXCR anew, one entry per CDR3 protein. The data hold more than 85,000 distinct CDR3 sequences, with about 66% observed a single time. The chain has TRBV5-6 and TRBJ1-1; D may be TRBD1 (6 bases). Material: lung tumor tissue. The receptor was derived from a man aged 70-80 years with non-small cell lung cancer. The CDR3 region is CASSLWGGAFTEAFF. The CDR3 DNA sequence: TGTGCCAGCAGCTTGTGGGGGGGCGCTTTCACTGAAGCTTTCTTT.